Described below is a single T cell receptor (beta chain) sequence and its context. This specimen belongs to a study of blood T cell repertoires in COVID-19. This CDR3 contains 16 residues. Unmatched junction bases numbered 17, after V lost 5 bases and J lost 11 bases. The germline V gene has CDR1 MDHEN and CDR2 SYDVKM. Clones were sequenced by immunoSEQ multiplex PCR, and TCRdb holds only the in-frame ones, with some missing. The table has about 180,000 clones, 70% to 80% seen once. The sequenced sample was PBMCs or T cells enriched from blood (not recorded which). The sequence was collected from a woman aged 45 to 65 who had recovered from COVID-19. The J gene is TRBJ2-3, the V gene TRBV28; 9 positions match TRBD2. The CDR3 loop is CASSPPSGTGRGGQYF. For the CDR3, the DNA is TGTGCCAGCAGTCCACCTAGCGGGACCGGGCGGGGAGGGCAGTATTTT.